Below, 31 T cell receptor beta chains from the same sample are listed, as sequenced in a study of tumor-infiltrating lymphocytes in primary liver carcinoma (TCRdb year 2017). TCRdb names Illumina HiSeq 2500 as the instrument used. Using a constant-region primer and ProtoScript II reverse transcriptase, TCRbeta-specific cDNA was reverse-transcribed from 500 ng total RNA. Three nested multiplex PCR rounds, following a slightly modified ARM-PCR procedure, were used to build the TCRbeta libraries. Each of the first two PCR rounds ran for approximately 10 cycles using multiplex TRBV1-TRBV30 forward primers together with a Cbeta reverse primer. TCRdb reanalyzed the raw reads on its own, using fastp at Q25 for trimming and MiXCR for clone calling, and kept in-frame beta chains. Rows with a matching CDR3 protein are joined into one entry that keeps the most common DNA and genes. Within this sample are 300,000 to 350,000 distinct CDR3 sequences, with about 65% of them counted one time only. Of the sample, 5% to 6.5% falls within the top ten clones.

RNA from unsorted whole blood was extracted with TRIzol reagent, and germline DNA was obtained with the DNeasy Blood & Tissue kit. The source material was peripheral blood. Every receptor here comes from a man between 40 and 49 years old with primary liver carcinoma and hepatitis B virus infection.

Regarding this clonotype: A read error may be the cause here, since a much bigger clone is one base away. The CDR3 coding sequence is TGTGCCAGCAGTTTTGTTGGCGGCTACGAGCAGTACTTC. Protein sequence: CASSFVGGYEQYF. The V gene is TRBV6-2 or TRBV6-3, the J gene TRBJ2-7; the D is unclear. There are 13 residues in the CDR3. The germline V gene encodes CDR1 MNHEY and CDR2 SVGEGT. With 4 bases removed from V and 3 bases from J, the gap between germline ends came to 10 bases.

This clonotype was observed many times. The genes are TRBV5-5 and TRBJ1-2; D call uncertain. Germline CDR1 SGHKS, CDR2 YYEKEE (reference sequence). There are 13 residues in the CDR3. V dropped 4 bases and J dropped 2 bases, with 9 bases sitting between them. The DNA for the CDR3 is TGTGCCAGCAGCCGCCACGGGAACTATGGCTACACCTTC. This encodes CASSRHGNYGYTF.

This chain joins TRBV6-5 and TRBJ2-7, with a weak D call TRBD2 (5 bases). Trimming took 5 bases from V and 2 from J, leaving 13 bases between them. Germline assignment: CDR1 MNHEY and CDR2 SVGAGI. The CDR3 runs to 14 residues. In nucleotides, the CDR3 is TGTGCCAGCAGTCCCCCGGGAAGAGCCTACGAGCAGTACGTC. This translates into CASSPPGRAYEQYV.

This clonotype was observed at least ten times. V usage is TRBV29-1 and J usage is TRBJ2-1; 10 bases are a match to TRBD2. Unmatched junction bases numbered 7, after V lost 5 bases and J lost 3 bases. This CDR3 is 15 amino acids long. The germline gives CDR1 SQVTM, CDR2 ANQGSEA. CDR3 loop: CSVKPGLAIYNEQFF. CDR3 nucleotide sequence: TGCAGCGTTAAACCGGGACTAGCGATCTACAATGAGCAGTTCTTC.

Details on this clonotype: One end of the junction fails to match germline, which may point to a read error. This chain connects TRBV11-2 to TRBJ2-7, with TRBD2 matching over 11 bases. This CDR3 has 14 residues. Germline V CDR1 and CDR2: SGHAT, FQNNGV. The CDR3 DNA sequence: TGTGCCAGCAGCCCCCGGACTAGCGGGTACGGGCAGTACTTC. It is translated as CASSPRTSGYGQYF.

A remark on this clonotype: Being one base from a much bigger clone, this may be a read error. This sequence joins TRBV6-6 and TRBJ2-1; possible D gene TRBD2, 6 bases. V was clipped by 7 bases and J by 8 bases, with 15 bases between them. Germline V gene lookup returns CDR1 MNHNY and CDR2 SVGAGI (reference sequence). The CDR3 has 13 amino acids. The CDR3 is CASNHLASYEQFF. Written as DNA, the CDR3 is TGTGCCAGCAACCATCTAGCGTCGTATGAGCAGTTCTTC.

Of note for this clonotype: At one boundary the junction diverges from the germline segment, which might be a read error. The chain combines TRBV5-5 with TRBJ2-7; D is undetermined. CDR3 size: 14 residues. Per germline, CDR1 SGHKS and CDR2 YYEKEE (reference sequence). The CDR3 spells CACSLVAGYYEQYF. The CDR3 nucleotides read TGTGCCTGCAGCTTGGTTGCAGGATACTACGAGCAGTACTTC. The variable domain in full, completed from reference TRBV5-5 and TRBJ2-7, reads DAGVTQSPTHLIKTRGQQVTLRCSPISGHKSVSWYQQVLGQGPQFIFQYYEKEERGRGNFPDRFSARQFPNYSSELNVNALLLGDSALYLCACSLVAGYYEQYFGPGTRLTVT.

This clonotype was detected only a few times. A read error may be the cause here, since a much bigger clone is one base away. The V call is TRBV29-1, the J call TRBJ2-3; possibly TRBD2 for D (5 bases). Deletions cut 4 bases from V and 4 bases from J, with 18 bases between. Germline V gene data show CDR1 as SQVTM and CDR2 as ANQGSEA. This CDR3 is built from 15 residues. The CDR3 nucleotides read TGCAGCGTTGTGTGGCTAGTGGGAGTCCCAGATACGCAGTATTTT. This gives the protein CSVVWLVGVPDTQYF.

On this clonotype: Since a much larger clone is just one base distant, this may be a read error. The chain couples TRBV6-2 or TRBV6-3 to TRBJ1-1; D not certain. CDR3 length: 14 residues. The V gene's germline CDR1 is MNHEY and CDR2 SVGEGT. CDR3 sequence: CVSSYEILGTEAFF. The DNA for the CDR3 is TGTGTCAGCAGTTACGAGATACTTGGGACTGAAGCTTTCTTT.

The table lists this clonotype with a few counts. The V and J genes are TRBV5-4 and TRBJ2-7, with a possible D match to TRBD1 (5 bases). The CDR3 sequence is 13 residues long. The germline V and J ends were trimmed by 3 bases and 6 bases, with 13 bases remaining between them. From germline, CDR1 is SGHNT and CDR2 YYREEE (reference sequence). CDR3 amino acids: CASSYQGFREQYF. CDR3 DNA: TGTGCCAGCAGCTACCAGGGCTTCCGCGAGCAGTACTTC. Complete variable domain (other parts from reference TRBV5-4 and TRBJ2-7): ETGVTQSPTHLIKTRGQQVTLRCSSQSGHNTVSWYQQALGQGPQFIFQYYREEENGRGNFPPRFSGLQFPNYSSELNVNALELDDSALYLCASSYQGFREQYFGPGTRLTVT.

The J gene is TRBJ2-3, the V gene TRBV28, with 8 bases fitting TRBD2. The CDR3 is 16 residues long. Germline CDR1 and CDR2: MDHEN and SYDVKM. Losses at the gene ends were 6 bases for V and 6 bases for J; bases not matched to a gene: 14. Here the CDR3 DNA reads TGTGCCAGCAGCCGGCCGGGACTAGGGGTGGAGGATACGCAGTATTTT. This codes for CASSRPGLGVEDTQYF.

As to this clonotype: One junction end disagrees with the germline gene, perhaps due to a read error. The V call is TRBV5-1, the J call TRBJ2-7, with 7 bases matching TRBD1. Looked up from germline, CDR1 is SGHRS and CDR2 is YFSETQ. This CDR3 is 14 amino acids long. In nucleotides, the CDR3 is TGCGCCAGCAGCTGGTGGGGGACAGACTACGAGGAGTACTTC. Translated: CASSWWGTDYEEYF.

This clonotype was counted at least ten times. The CDR3 loop reads CASSFQNYEQYF. The CDR3 DNA sequence: TGTGCCAGCAGCTTTCAGAACTACGAGCAGTACTTC. V gene TRBV12-3 or TRBV12-4 combines with J gene TRBJ2-7, with D uncertain. The CDR3 sequence is 12 residues long. Between the trimmed V and J ends, which lost 6 bases and 3 bases, there was a span of 9 bases.

This clonotype was recorded a few times. The chain uses TRBV4-1 and TRBJ2-6; 12 bases line up with TRBD1. The germline CDR1 and CDR2 sequences are MGHRA and YSYEKL. CDR3 length: 20 amino acids. With V trimmed by 4 bases and J by 4 bases, 14 bases remained unmatched. The CDR3 DNA reads as TGCGCCAGCAGCCTTAGGGACAGGGGGCGTCTTAGGGGAGGGGCCAACGTCCTGACTTTC. Translating it yields CASSLRDRGRLRGGANVLTF.

About this clonotype itself: A much larger clone differs from this one at a single base, so this may be a read error. This sequence joins TRBV4-3 and TRBJ2-2; D is possibly TRBD2 (6 bases). Germline V gene lookup returns CDR1 LGHNA and CDR2 YSLEER. V gave up 2 bases and J gave up 4 bases, with 14 bases separating them. The CDR3 length is 16 residues. The CDR3 here is CASSQWGVLSTGELFF. The DNA for the CDR3 is TGCGCCAGCAGCCAATGGGGGGTGCTTAGCACCGGGGAGCTGTTTTTT.

A note on this clonotype: With a much larger clone just one base away, this may be a read error. Here the CDR3 omits its conserved ending phenylalanine or tryptophan, so a read error is the likely source. The gene calls are TRBV4-1 and TRBJ2-5, with a possible D match to TRBD2 (5 bases). CDR1 is MGHRA, CDR2 YSYEKL, per germline. The V end lost 1 base, the J end lost 5 bases, and 14 bases lay between the germline ends. The CDR3 covers 15 residues. This chain's CDR3 is CASSQVRGFPETQYI. CDR3 in DNA: TGCGCCAGCAGCCAAGTGAGAGGGTTTCCGGAGACCCAGTACATC.

The chain is built from TRBV25-1 and TRBJ2-7; tentative D call: TRBD2 (5 bases). Germline V gene data show CDR1 as MGHDK and CDR2 as SYGVNS. Trimming pared 7 bases from V and 4 bases from J, leaving 14 bases between. CDR3 length: 13 residues. The CDR3, as DNA: TGTGCCAGCACCCCCAAGGCGGGTTACGAGCAGTACTTC. Amino acids: CASTPKAGYEQYF.

V usage is TRBV12-3 or TRBV12-4 and J usage is TRBJ1-5, with D unclear. The J call may be in error: the DNA end matches TRBJ2-3 better. The CDR3 loop spans 14 amino acids. As DNA, the CDR3 is TGTGCCAGCAGTTTCGTAACAGTGGATCAGCCCCAGTATTTT. This codes for CASSFVTVDQPQYF.

This chain uses TRBV11-2 with TRBJ2-5, with D tentatively TRBD2 (5 bases). Looked up from germline, CDR1 is SGHAT and CDR2 is FQNNGV. Deletions cut 6 bases from V and 4 bases from J, with 12 bases between. CDR3 length: 13 amino acids. The DNA of the CDR3 is TGTGCCAGCAGTTTACATCGGGGAGAGACCCAGTACTTC. This encodes CASSLHRGETQYF.

A note on this clonotype: The junction shows a germline mismatch at one end, possibly a read error. The rearrangement uses TRBV4-2 and TRBJ2-2; 8 bases are shared with TRBD1. The CDR3 sequence is 18 residues long. Germline loops: CDR1 LGHNA, CDR2 YNFKEQ. The CDR3 coding sequence is TGTGCCAGCAGCCAAATACTCGTGACAGGGGATTCCCCCGGGGAGCTGTATTTT. It translates to CASSQILVTGDSPGELYF.

This clonotype was detected once. CDR3 DNA sequence: TGTGCCAGCGACAGGGGGCTCTCCTACGAGCAGTACTTC. It yields the protein CASDRGLSYEQYF. The V and J genes are TRBV6-5 and TRBJ2-7, with 10 bases lining up with TRBD1. Germline loops: CDR1 MNHEY, CDR2 SVGAGI. The ends lost 8 bases at V and 0 bases at J; junction bases unmatched: 1. The CDR3 is made up of 13 amino acids.

This chain uses TRBV11-2 with TRBJ2-4, with TRBD1 matching 8 bases. This CDR3 spans 19 amino acids. Trimming at V came to 5 bases and at J to 2 bases, leaving 17 bases not matched to a gene. From germline, CDR1 is SGHAT and CDR2 FQNNGV. The CDR3 sequence: CASSTYRGAKLLTKNIQYF. The CDR3 DNA reads as TGTGCCAGCAGCACATACAGGGGGGCAAAACTCCTAACCAAAAACATTCAGTACTTC.

The chain links TRBV5-4 to TRBJ2-5; TRBD1 matches 10 bases. V was pared by 4 bases and J by 10 bases, with 10 bases of the junction left unmatched. The germline V gene has CDR1 SGHNT and CDR2 YYREEE (reference sequence). The CDR3 is 14 amino acids. CDR3 in DNA: TGTGCCAGCAGCACCACCCAGGACAGGGGGGACCAGTACTTC. This encodes CASSTTQDRGDQYF.

Notes on this clonotype: At one boundary the junction diverges from the germline segment, which might be a read error. This chain uses TRBV6-5 with TRBJ2-7; TRBD2 agrees at 13 bases. The CDR3 is made up of 17 amino acids. Germline V gene sequence: CDR1 MNHEY, CDR2 SVGAGI. CDR3 in DNA: TGTACCAGCAGCCTTAGACTAGCGGGAGGTAGCTCCTACGAGCAGTACTTC. Translated, it gives CTSSLRLAGGSSYEQYF.

The chain couples TRBV28 to TRBJ2-1, with 9 bases identical to TRBD1. Unmatched junction bases numbered 4, after V lost 6 bases and J lost 4 bases. The CDR3 runs to 14 residues. Germline V lookup: CDR1 MDHEN, CDR2 SYDVKM. CDR3: CASSRDRAYNEQFF. Written as DNA, the CDR3 is TGTGCCAGCAGCCGGGACAGGGCTTACAATGAGCAGTTCTTC. The whole variable domain, filled in from reference TRBV28 and TRBJ2-1, reads DVKVTQSSRYLVKRTGEKVFLECVQDMDHENMFWYRQDPGLGLRLIYFSYDVKMKEKGDIPEGYSVSREKKERFSLILESASTNQTSMYLCASSRDRAYNEQFFGPGTRLTVL.

About this clonotype itself: A read error may explain this, as a much larger clone is one base away. V gene TRBV12-3 or TRBV12-4 combines with J gene TRBJ1-1; D is perhaps TRBD1 (6 bases). The V gene lost 5 bases and the J gene lost 0 bases, with 10 bases spanning the gap. The CDR3 loop spans 14 amino acids. The CDR3 spells CASSVGHVNTEAFF. CDR3 coding DNA: TGTGCCAGCAGTGTGGGACACGTGAACACTGAAGCTTTCTTT.

This clonotype was found many times. As DNA, the CDR3 is TGCGCCAGCAGCCAAGACCCGTGGGGAAGCAAAAACATTCAGTACTTC. Amino acid sequence: CASSQDPWGSKNIQYF. The V gene is TRBV4-1, the J gene TRBJ2-4, with no clear D. CDR1 is MGHRA, CDR2 YSYEKL, per germline. This CDR3 has 16 amino acids. Between the trimmed V and J ends, which lost 0 bases and 3 bases, there was a span of 12 bases.

This clonotype was found a few times. The J gene is TRBJ2-1, the V gene TRBV5-1; D not resolved. Germline CDR1 is SGHRS and CDR2 is YFSETQ. V lost 0 bases and J 0 bases, leaving 7 bases between the germline ends. The CDR3 consists of 15 residues. The CDR3 spells CASSLGLSSYNEQFF. The CDR3 coding sequence is TGCGCCAGCAGCTTGGGGTTGAGCTCCTACAATGAGCAGTTCTTC. Supplemented by reference TRBV5-1 and TRBJ2-1, the full variable domain reads KAGVTQTPRYLIKTRGQQVTLSCSPISGHRSVSWYQQTPGQGLQFLFEYFSETQRNKGNFPGRFSGRQFSNSRSEMNVSTLELGDSALYLCASSLGLSSYNEQFFGPGTRLTVL.

About this clonotype itself: One junction end does not reproduce the germline sequence, and a read error may be involved. This chain links TRBV10-2 with TRBJ1-6; D unresolved. CDR3 length: 12 amino acids. Germline CDR1 and CDR2: WSHSY and SAAADI. CDR3 DNA sequence: TGCGCCAGGAGGCTGAATAATTCACCCATCCACTTT. It codes for CARRLNNSPIHF.

Details on this clonotype: A much larger clonotype is one base distant, so this may be a read error. In nucleotides, the CDR3 is TGTGACAGCAGTGGGGCTCTGGGGCAGCGGACGCACGAGCAGTACTTC. This gives the protein CDSSGALGQRTHEQYF. This sequence joins TRBV6-2 or TRBV6-3 and TRBJ2-7, with D perhaps matching TRBD1 or TRBD2 (5 bases each). The CDR3 spans 16 residues. Germline V gene data show CDR1 as MNHEY and CDR2 as SVGEGT.

With regard to this clonotype: This clone may be a read error of a much larger clone one base away. The CDR3 sequence is CANSQVTADYGYTF. CDR3 sequence (DNA): TGCGCCAACAGCCAAGTTACAGCCGACTATGGCTACACCTTC. This rearrangement joins TRBV4-1 to TRBJ1-2; D ambiguous. The germline V gene encodes CDR1 MGHRA and CDR2 YSYEKL. The CDR3 is made up of 14 amino acids.